The entry below gives a single T cell receptor beta chain sequence along with its context. TCRdb keeps only in-frame clones here, not all; method: immunoSEQ multiplex PCR. The sample holds over 80,000 clones, around 80% seen once. Time point reported: cycle 4 day 1 (C4D1), after five to seven weeks of nivolumab. Every patient was affected by relapse after autologous stem cell transplantation, while exposure to brentuximab vedotin was not uniform. The data belong to a study of PD-1 blockade in classical Hodgkin lymphoma. The V gene lost 2 bases and the J gene lost 4 bases, with 7 bases spanning the gap. This CDR3 is built from 12 residues. Germline-derived CDR1 and CDR2 are SGDLS and YYNGEE.

This chain connects TRBV9 to TRBJ2-7, with D unclear. This sample comprised peripheral blood mononuclear cells (PBMCs), obtained before the fourth cycle of nivolumab. The origin of this receptor is a human donor with classical Hodgkin lymphoma. The CDR3 region has the DNA TGTGCCAGCAGCGTTTTGGGTTACGAGCAGTACTTC. This encodes CASSVLGYEQYF.